Each of the 8 T cell receptor beta chains below was sequenced from the same sample in a study of Tregs in tolerant kidney transplant recipients (dated by TCRdb to the late 2010s). Library generation was performed with the immunoSEQ multiplex PCR assay. Sourced from immuneACCESS, this table was stored by TCRdb with only in-frame sequences that have V and J called. A share of the clones is absent; for the studies checked, an unresolved V gene accounts for under half, and the remainder has no known explanation. This sample comprises fewer than 100,000 clones, 91% of them detected only once. Approximately 0.37% of the sample belongs to the ten largest clones. What this sample's time point label stands for: blood sample drawn before combined kidney and bone marrow transplant. The sequenced sample was Tregs from blood, obtained before the transplant. The receptors come from a human donor who received a combined kidney and bone marrow transplant.

CDR3 region: CASSSRGSGSIETQYF. For the CDR3, the DNA is TGTGCCAGCAGTTCCCGTGGTAGCGGGAGTATCGAGACCCAGTACTTC. The V and J genes are TRBV28 and TRBJ2-5; 9 nucleotides line up with TRBD2. The length of the CDR3 is 16 residues. Losses at the gene ends were 4 bases for V and 5 bases for J; bases not matched to a gene: 11. From germline, CDR1 is MDHEN and CDR2 SYDVKM.

The chain uses TRBV6-5 and TRBJ1-1; perhaps TRBD1 as D (5 bases). The CDR3 has 13 residues. The germline V and J ends were trimmed by 5 bases and 9 bases, with 16 bases remaining between them. CDR1 MNHEY and CDR2 SVGAGI come from the germline V gene. CDR3 loop: CASSPTGAPKAFF. Written as DNA, the CDR3 is TGTGCCAGCAGTCCCACAGGCGCCCCAAAAGCTTTCTTT.

The J gene is TRBJ2-3, the V gene TRBV5-1; D possibly matches TRBD1 or TRBD2 (5 bases each). This CDR3 comprises 13 residues. The germline V gene encodes CDR1 SGHRS and CDR2 YFSETQ. Trimming removed 3 bases at V and 4 bases at J, with 9 bases between. The chain's CDR3 is CASSSGASDTQYF. As DNA, the CDR3 is TGCGCCAGCAGCTCCGGGGCTTCAGATACGCAGTATTTT.

The J gene is TRBJ2-7, the V gene TRBV30, with 13 bases fitting TRBD2. With 2 bases clipped from V and 2 bases from J, the junction kept 3 bases outside the gene matches. CDR1 GTSNPN and CDR2 SVGIG come from the germline V gene (reference sequence). The length of the CDR3 is 15 residues. Written as DNA, the CDR3 is TGTGCCTGGAGTTCGGGACTAGCGGGAACCTACGAGCAGTACTTC. It codes for CAWSSGLAGTYEQYF.

The chain combines TRBV7-2 with TRBJ2-3; 7 bases match TRBD2. There are 13 residues in the CDR3. Unmatched junction bases numbered 4, after V lost 3 bases and J lost 7 bases. From germline, CDR1 is SGHTA and CDR2 FQGNSA. Written as DNA, the CDR3 is TGTGCCAGCAGCTTGGGGGAGGGGTATACGCAGTATTTT. It translates to CASSLGEGYTQYF.

The gene calls are TRBV7-2 and TRBJ2-7, with D possibly matching TRBD2 (5 bases). The ends were cut back, 5 bases at V and 3 bases at J, with 17 bases in the middle. This CDR3 contains 15 residues. Per the germline V gene, CDR1 is SGHTA and CDR2 is FQGNSA. The CDR3 region has the DNA TGTGCCAGCAGCCCCGTCGGGGTCCCCTACTACGAGCAGTACTTC. It is translated as CASSPVGVPYYEQYF.

The chain combines TRBV4-1 with TRBJ1-5; D not certain. Germline V gene data show CDR1 as MGHRA and CDR2 as YSYEKL. The V end was cut by 1 base, the J end by 3 bases, with 13 bases between. The CDR3 has 16 residues. CDR3 in amino acids: CASSQATNQPNQPQHF. In DNA form, the CDR3 reads TGCGCCAGCAGCCAAGCCACTAACCAGCCCAATCAGCCCCAGCATTTT.

The chain is built from TRBV5-4 and TRBJ2-5, with D possibly being TRBD1 or TRBD2 (5 bases each). This CDR3 has 14 residues. Germline V lookup: CDR1 SGHNT, CDR2 YYREEE (reference sequence). Trimming removed 2 bases from V and 1 base from J, with 9 bases in between. In DNA, the CDR3 is TGTGCCAGCAGCTTAAGGGACGGCCAAGAGACCCAGTACTTC. As protein: CASSLRDGQETQYF.